A selection of T cell receptor beta chains follows, all from one sample in a study of regulatory T cells in long-lasting Graves disease. TCRdb used MiXCR to reprocess the multiplex PCR reads, holding one entry per CDR3 protein. The sample lists under 500,000 distinct CDR3 sequences, around 20% occurring once. Source: peripheral blood mononuclear cells (PBMCs), taken when the disease was refractory, from a patient treated with antithyroid drugs. The receptors derive from a female donor with Graves disease. The CDR3 runs from the conserved cysteine through the conserved F or W. Fields, in order: V gene, D gene, CDR3 length, clone size, J gene, CDR3 protein, CDR3 DNA. The D gene is left open where the match is weak. Clone size is not always given. Where it is, it says once, few, many or a class for expanded clones.

v_gene: TRBV11-2
d_gene: TRBD1
len: 15
abundance: .
j_gene: TRBJ2-1
CDR3aa: CASSLPTTGYNEQFF
CDR3nt: TGTGCCAGCAGCTTACCGACGACAGGGTACAATGAGCAGTTCTTC

v_gene: TRBV13
d_gene: .
len: 14
abundance: few
j_gene: TRBJ2-1
CDR3aa: CASSPSRSHNEQFF
CDR3nt: TGTGCCAGCAGCCCTTCCAGGTCCCACAATGAGCAGTTCTTC

v_gene: TRBV28
d_gene: .
len: 14
abundance: many
j_gene: TRBJ1-2
CDR3aa: CASSPQNRRPGYTF
CDR3nt: TGTGCCAGCAGTCCCCAGAACAGGCGGCCTGGCTACACCTTC

v_gene: TRBV30
d_gene: .
len: 13
abundance: few
j_gene: TRBJ1-1
CDR3aa: CAWSVPRNTEAFF
CDR3nt: TGTGCCTGGAGTGTACCCAGGAACACTGAAGCTTTCTTT

v_gene: TRBV5-1
d_gene: .
len: 13
abundance: .
j_gene: TRBJ2-7
CDR3aa: CASSPQRRGEQYF
CDR3nt: TGCGCCAGCAGCCCCCAGAGACGCGGCGAGCAGTACTTC

v_gene: TRBV28
d_gene: TRBD1
len: 14
abundance: many
j_gene: TRBJ2-7
CDR3aa: CASSPAGGTYEQYF
CDR3nt: TGTGCCAGCAGTCCGGCAGGGGGAACCTACGAGCAGTACTTC

v_gene: TRBV5-1
d_gene: TRBD1
len: 15
abundance: few
j_gene: TRBJ1-4
CDR3aa: CASSGTGAENEKLFF
CDR3nt: TGCGCCAGCAGCGGAACAGGGGCGGAGAATGAAAAACTGTTTTTT

v_gene: TRBV15
d_gene: .
len: 13
abundance: many
j_gene: TRBJ2-4
CDR3aa: CATSQSPGNIQYF
CDR3nt: TGTGCCACCAGCCAATCCCCAGGGAACATTCAGTACTTC

v_gene: TRBV6-1
d_gene: TRBD1
len: 14
abundance: few
j_gene: TRBJ1-2
CDR3aa: CASSGQGAFYGYTF
CDR3nt: TGTGCCAGCAGCGGACAGGGGGCTTTCTATGGCTACACCTTC

v_gene: TRBV29-1
d_gene: TRBD1
len: 13
abundance: .
j_gene: TRBJ1-2
CDR3aa: CSVEGWDSYGYTF
CDR3nt: TGCAGCGTTGAAGGGTGGGACAGTTATGGCTACACCTTC

v_gene: TRBV28
d_gene: .
len: 13
abundance: .
j_gene: TRBJ1-1
CDR3aa: CASSSLLATEAFF
CDR3nt: TGTGCCAGCAGTTCCCTTCTAGCCACTGAAGCTTTCTTT

v_gene: TRBV6-1
d_gene: .
len: 13
abundance: few
j_gene: TRBJ2-7
CDR3aa: CASSEASIYEQYF
CDR3nt: TGTGCCAGCAGTGAAGCAAGTATCTACGAGCAGTACTTC

v_gene: TRBV29-1
d_gene: TRBD1
len: 13
abundance: few
j_gene: TRBJ1-4
CDR3aa: CSVATGGNEKLFF
CDR3nt: TGCAGCGTTGCTACAGGGGGTAATGAAAAACTGTTTTTT

v_gene: TRBV5-8
d_gene: .
len: 13
abundance: .
j_gene: TRBJ2-7
CDR3aa: CASSFFNRRNQYF
CDR3nt: TGTGCCAGCAGCTTTTTCAATCGACGCAACCAGTACTTC

v_gene: TRBV11-2
d_gene: TRBD2
len: 16
abundance: few
j_gene: TRBJ2-7
CDR3aa: CASSFLSSGRAREQYF
CDR3nt: TGTGCCAGCAGCTTTCTATCTAGCGGGAGGGCCAGGGAGCAGTACTTC

v_gene: TRBV5-1
d_gene: .
len: 14
abundance: .
j_gene: TRBJ1-1
CDR3aa: CASSLDIINTEAFF
CDR3nt: TGCGCCAGCAGCTTGGATATTATCAACACTGAAGCTTTCTTT

v_gene: TRBV27
d_gene: TRBD1
len: 15
abundance: many
j_gene: TRBJ2-7
CDR3aa: CASSAHNRGWSEQYF
CDR3nt: TGTGCCAGCAGTGCACACAACAGGGGGTGGAGCGAGCAGTACTTC

v_gene: TRBV9
d_gene: .
len: 15
abundance: few
j_gene: TRBJ2-7
CDR3aa: CASSSSHSYPNEQYF
CDR3nt: TGTGCCAGCAGCTCTAGCCACTCCTACCCTAACGAGCAGTACTTC

v_gene: TRBV7-6
d_gene: TRBD1
len: 13
abundance: many
j_gene: TRBJ1-2
CDR3aa: CASSLHGTGGYTF
CDR3nt: TGTGCCAGCAGCCTCCATGGGACAGGAGGCTACACCTTC

v_gene: TRBV5-1
d_gene: TRBD1
len: 16
abundance: .
j_gene: TRBJ1-3
CDR3aa: CASSVIGQGSGNTIYF
CDR3nt: TGCGCCAGCAGCGTGATCGGACAGGGATCTGGAAACACCATATATTTT

v_gene: TRBV7-6
d_gene: .
len: 15
abundance: once
j_gene: TRBJ2-7
CDR3aa: CASSLAESAYYEQYF
CDR3nt: TGTGCCAGCAGCTTAGCGGAGTCTGCATACTACGAGCAGTACTTC

v_gene: TRBV6-1
d_gene: .
len: 14
abundance: few
j_gene: TRBJ2-5
CDR3aa: CASTKGRGQETQYF
CDR3nt: TGTGCCAGCACCAAGGGTCGCGGGCAAGAGACCCAGTACTTC

v_gene: TRBV15
d_gene: .
len: 13
abundance: .
j_gene: TRBJ2-7
CDR3aa: CATSDRTSYEQYF
CDR3nt: TGTGCCACCAGTGACAGAACCTCCTACGAGCAGTACTTC

v_gene: TRBV30
d_gene: .
len: 14
abundance: .
j_gene: TRBJ1-3
CDR3aa: CAWSPGDPGNTIYF
CDR3nt: TGTGCCTGGAGTCCTGGGGACCCCGGAAACACCATATATTTT

v_gene: TRBV28
d_gene: .
len: 14
abundance: many
j_gene: TRBJ1-5
CDR3aa: CASSFPGQAQPQHF
CDR3nt: TGTGCCAGCAGTTTTCCTGGCCAGGCTCAGCCCCAGCATTTT

v_gene: TRBV3-1
d_gene: TRBD2
len: 14
abundance: .
j_gene: TRBJ2-2
CDR3aa: CASSFGLAAGELFF
CDR3nt: TGTGCCAGCAGCTTCGGACTAGCAGCCGGGGAGCTGTTTTTT

v_gene: TRBV12-3/TRBV12-4
d_gene: .
len: 16
abundance: .
j_gene: TRBJ1-3
CDR3aa: CASSPPGQNSGNTIYF
CDR3nt: TGTGCCAGCTCACCTCCGGGACAAAACTCTGGAAACACCATATATTTT

v_gene: TRBV7-8
d_gene: TRBD2
len: 16
abundance: many
j_gene: TRBJ2-7
CDR3aa: CASSSNSGKTAYEQYF
CDR3nt: TGTGCCAGCAGCTCTAATAGCGGGAAAACTGCCTACGAGCAGTACTTC

v_gene: TRBV19
d_gene: TRBD2
len: 16
abundance: .
j_gene: TRBJ2-1
CDR3aa: CASSEGLAVSYNEQFF
CDR3nt: TGTGCCAGTAGTGAGGGACTAGCCGTTTCCTACAATGAGCAGTTCTTC

v_gene: TRBV6-1
d_gene: .
len: 13
abundance: few
j_gene: TRBJ2-2
CDR3aa: CASRRGGTGELFF
CDR3nt: TGTGCCAGCAGGCGCGGTGGGACCGGGGAGCTGTTTTTT

v_gene: TRBV27
d_gene: .
len: 15
abundance: .
j_gene: TRBJ1-5
CDR3aa: CASSLNGYSNQPQHF
CDR3nt: TGTGCCAGCAGTTTGAACGGGTATAGCAATCAGCCCCAGCATTTT

v_gene: TRBV7-9
d_gene: .
len: 15
abundance: .
j_gene: TRBJ2-5
CDR3aa: CASSLGPKREETQYF
CDR3nt: TGTGCCAGCAGCTTGGGGCCAAAACGCGAAGAGACCCAGTACTTC

v_gene: TRBV5-6
d_gene: .
len: 16
abundance: .
j_gene: TRBJ1-2
CDR3aa: CASSLVRASLVHGYTF
CDR3nt: TGTGCCAGCAGCTTGGTACGCGCCTCATTAGTCCATGGCTACACCTTC

v_gene: TRBV6-1
d_gene: .
len: 12
abundance: few
j_gene: TRBJ2-5
CDR3aa: CASRKEEETQYF
CDR3nt: TGTGCCAGCAGAAAGGAGGAGGAGACCCAGTACTTC

v_gene: TRBV2
d_gene: .
len: 18
abundance: .
j_gene: TRBJ2-3
CDR3aa: CASRQTFLLWGNTDTQYF
CDR3nt: TGTGCCAGCAGACAAACATTCCTTTTGTGGGGTAACACAGATACGCAGTATTTT

v_gene: TRBV28
d_gene: .
len: 15
abundance: many
j_gene: TRBJ2-7
CDR3aa: CASSFVSRASYEQYF
CDR3nt: TGTGCCAGCAGTTTTGTCAGTCGCGCCTCCTACGAGCAGTACTTC

v_gene: TRBV7-2
d_gene: .
len: 15
abundance: .
j_gene: TRBJ2-2
CDR3aa: CASSQRVGRTGELFF
CDR3nt: TGTGCCAGCAGCCAACGGGTGGGGCGGACCGGGGAGCTGTTTTTT